This passage covers 25 T cell receptor beta chains from one sample sequenced in a study of blood T cells in healthy people across ages. Using a J-beta primer mix together with a sample-barcoded 5' primer, a second PCR was run for roughly 7 to 11 cycles. TCRdb re-analysed the 5' RACE reads in MiXCR, keeping a single row per CDR3 protein. The sample carries more than 650,000 distinct CDR3 sequences, about 24% recorded once. Sequencing input: blood. These receptors originate from an older man in good health.

This clonotype was seen a handful of times. The V and J genes are TRBV5-5 and TRBJ2-3; the D is unclear. CDR3 length: 13 amino acids. CDR1 is SGHKS and CDR2 is YYEKEE in the germline V gene (reference sequence). Trimming shortened V by 8 bases and J by 4 bases, and 14 bases separated the two germline ends. DNA for the CDR3: TGTGCCAGTTTCGGAATCTTTGCAGATACGCAGTATTTT. Protein product: CASFGIFADTQYF. The full variable domain, in which reference TRBV5-5 and TRBJ2-3 provide the parts outside the CDR3, is DAGVTQSPTHLIKTRGQQVTLRCSPISGHKSVSWYQQVLGQGPQFIFQYYEKEERGRGNFPDRFSARQFPNYSSELNVNALLLGDSALYLCASFGIFADTQYFGPGTRLTVL.

This chain links TRBV18 with TRBJ1-5, with D possibly being TRBD1 (6 bases). Germline values: CDR1 KGHSH, CDR2 LQKENI. The CDR3 totals 15 residues. V lost 2 bases, J lost 3 bases, and 11 bases lay in between. DNA for the CDR3: TGTGCCAGCTCACCAGGGCAGGGGTTCAATCAGCCCCAGCATTTT. It specifies CASSPGQGFNQPQHF.

The V and J genes are TRBV6-5 and TRBJ2-4; D remains unclear. The CDR3 contains 14 residues. V lost 9 bases to trimming and J lost 4 bases, with 16 bases between them. Germline V lookup: CDR1 MNHEY, CDR2 SVGAGI. DNA of the CDR3: TGTGCCAGTTTAGACGGGTACTCGAAAAACATTCAGTACTTC. Translating it yields CASLDGYSKNIQYF.

The CDR3: CASSPSGQGAVDTQYF. CDR3 nucleotides: TGTGCCAGCAGCCCCTCGGGACAGGGGGCAGTAGATACGCAGTATTTT. The V call is TRBV13, the J call TRBJ2-3, with TRBD1 matching over 12 bases. The length of the CDR3 is 16 residues. Germline CDR1 PRHDT, CDR2 FYEKMQ (reference sequence). Unmatched junction bases numbered 8, after V lost 5 bases and J lost 5 bases.

The rearrangement uses TRBV20-1 and TRBJ2-7; 11 nucleotides agree with TRBD2. This CDR3 comprises 14 residues. Per germline, CDR1 DFQATT and CDR2 SNEGSKA (reference sequence). V lost 1 base and J lost 6; bases outside the gene matches: 5. For the CDR3, the DNA is TGCAGTGCTAGAGGACTAGCGGGATATTCCGAGCAGTACGTC. Translating it yields CSARGLAGYSEQYV.

CDR3 coding DNA: TGCAGCGTTAGCGGAGGGGCATACAATGAGCAGTTCTTC. As protein: CSVSGGAYNEQFF. The rearrangement links TRBV29-1 to TRBJ2-1; possible D gene TRBD2, 6 bases. The V gene lost 5 bases and the J gene lost 4 bases, with 12 bases spanning the gap. This CDR3 contains 13 residues. Germline values: CDR1 SQVTM, CDR2 ANQGSEA.

In regard to this clonotype: A much bigger clone sits one base away, suggesting this may be a read error. The chain carries TRBV5-1 and TRBJ1-1; D is possibly TRBD1 (5 bases). CDR1 and CDR2 (germline): SGHRS, YFSETQ. Trimming took 1 base from V and 1 from J, leaving 11 bases between them. The CDR3 has 15 residues. The CDR3 region is CASSLTGAGNTEAFF. The CDR3 region has the DNA TGCGCCAGCAGCTTGACCGGGGCAGGGAACACTGAAGCTTTCTTT.

The rearrangement joins TRBV28 to TRBJ2-5, with no clear D. This CDR3 comprises 14 residues. CDR1 MDHEN and CDR2 SYDVKM come from the germline V gene. V lost 3 bases to trimming and J lost 5 bases, with 13 bases between them. This CDR3 reads CASSFLGRQETQYF. The CDR3, as DNA: TGTGCCAGCAGTTTTTTGGGCAGGCAGGAGACCCAGTACTTC.

V usage is TRBV18 and J usage is TRBJ2-4; 8 bases line up with TRBD1. V gave up 5 bases and J gave up 6 bases; unmatched junction bases: 3. There are 13 residues in the CDR3. CDR1 and CDR2 from the germline V gene are KGHSH and LQKENI. The CDR3 sequence is CASSTQGVNIQYF. The CDR3, as DNA: TGTGCCAGCTCAACACAGGGGGTAAACATTCAGTACTTC.

This clonotype turned up a few times. The rearrangement links TRBV5-6 to TRBJ1-1; D gene unclear. Germline V gives CDR1 SGHDT, CDR2 YYEEEE. The V gene lost 4 bases and the J gene lost 6 bases, with 13 bases spanning the gap. The CDR3 runs to 13 residues. The CDR3 DNA follows: TGTGCCAGCAGCCCGGGGAACACCCCTGAAGCTTTCTTT. It is translated as CASSPGNTPEAFF.

This clonotype was counted between two and nine times. A read error may be the cause here, since a much bigger clone is one base away. The chain recombines TRBV28 with TRBJ1-1, with D unresolved. Germline V CDR1 and CDR2: MDHEN, SYDVKM. Between the trimmed V and J ends, which lost 7 bases and 1 base, there was a span of 13 bases. The CDR3 consists of 14 residues. Here the CDR3 reads CASKATRRNTEAFF. The CDR3, as DNA: TGTGCCAGCAAAGCAACCCGACGGAACACTGAAGCTTTCTTT.

V is TRBV6-5 and J is TRBJ2-4; TRBD1 matches 9 bases. V shed 2 bases and J 7 bases; nucleotides not matched to a gene: 6. In germline, CDR1 is MNHEY, CDR2 SVGAGI. This CDR3 comprises 15 residues. The CDR3 DNA reads TGTGCCAGCAGTTACCAAACAGGGGGCGGGAACATTCAGTACTTC. The encoded protein is CASSYQTGGGNIQYF.

This clonotype has only a few counts. This chain joins TRBV18 and TRBJ2-5; D unclear. The CDR3 spans 14 residues. V lost 1 base and J lost 1, with 7 bases in between. In germline, CDR1 is KGHSH, CDR2 LQKENI. The CDR3 DNA sequence: TGTGCCAGCTCACCACGTAGCAGCCAAGAGACCCAGTACTTC. Protein product: CASSPRSSQETQYF.

The chain couples TRBV29-1 to TRBJ2-3; the D is unclear. Germline V gives CDR1 SQVTM, CDR2 ANQGSEA. Trimming shortened V by 2 bases and J by 9 bases, and 12 bases separated the two germline ends. The CDR3 spans 12 residues. CDR3 coding DNA: TGCAGCGTTGAACCACGGCCGTGGACGCAGTATTTT. This encodes CSVEPRPWTQYF.

The gene calls are TRBV12-3 or TRBV12-4 and TRBJ2-4, with unresolved D. Trimming shortened V by 5 bases and J by 1 base, and 15 bases separated the two germline ends. The CDR3 covers 16 residues. CDR3 protein: CASSPDSNDAKNIQYF. In DNA, the CDR3 is TGTGCCAGCAGTCCCGACTCAAACGATGCCAAAAACATTCAGTACTTC.

This clonotype was detected a few times. The chain is built from TRBV14 and TRBJ2-7; D is possibly TRBD2 (6 bases). Per germline, CDR1 SGHDN and CDR2 FVKESK. V dropped 1 base and J dropped 5 bases, with 15 bases sitting between them. The CDR3 covers 15 residues. CDR3 amino acids: CASSQGPRGFHEQYF. CDR3 sequence (DNA): TGTGCCAGCAGCCAAGGACCGCGGGGATTCCACGAGCAGTACTTC.

This clonotype has just a few counts. The chain is built from TRBV18 and TRBJ2-3; the D call may be TRBD1 or TRBD2 (5 bases each). This CDR3 contains 15 residues. The germline CDR1 and CDR2 sequences are KGHSH and LQKENI. V was shortened by 3 bases and J by 4 bases, with 14 bases between the two germline ends. The CDR3 DNA sequence: TGTGCCAGCTCACCGGTGGGGCGGGCGGCAGATACGCAGTATTTT. Protein: CASSPVGRAADTQYF.

This clonotype came up a few times. The rearrangement links TRBV4-1 to TRBJ2-5; 8 bases align to TRBD1. The length of the CDR3 is 16 residues. The junction had 9 bases not matched to a gene; V was cut back by 2 bases and J by 4 bases. CDR1 is MGHRA, CDR2 YSYEKL, per germline. CDR3 sequence reads: CASSQQIGQGRETQYF. DNA for the CDR3: TGCGCCAGCAGCCAACAAATTGGACAGGGCAGAGAGACCCAGTACTTC.

This clonotype occurred a few times. The CDR3: CSARTVVAGSKGTQYF. CDR3 sequence (DNA): TGCAGTGCTAGGACGGTGGTAGCGGGATCGAAAGGGACCCAGTACTTC. The V and J genes are TRBV20-1 and TRBJ2-5; TRBD2 matches 8 bases. Germline trimming cut 3 bases from V and 7 bases from J; bases unmatched to any gene: 16. The V gene's germline CDR1 is DFQATT and CDR2 SNEGSKA (reference sequence). This CDR3 region has 16 residues.

The chain combines TRBV7-9 with TRBJ2-1, with TRBD1 as a possible D gene (6 bases). V lost 5 bases, J lost 5 bases, and 16 bases lay in between. The CDR3 length is 15 residues. Looked up from germline, CDR1 is SEHNR and CDR2 is FQNEAQ (reference sequence). CDR3 sequence (DNA): TGTGCCAGCAGCATTATCCGGACAGCGCACAATGAGCAGTTCTTC. Translated, it gives CASSIIRTAHNEQFF.

This chain connects TRBV12-3 or TRBV12-4 to TRBJ1-2, with 7 positions matching TRBD1. V dropped 5 bases and J dropped 8; count of bases not matched to a gene: 11. The CDR3 covers 14 residues. In nucleotides, the CDR3 is TGTGCCAGCAGTCCGGGACAGAAAAAGGCCGGCTACACCTTC. This translates into CASSPGQKKAGYTF.

This clonotype was recorded a few times. This chain connects TRBV6-5 to TRBJ2-7; TRBD1 matches 8 bases. The J call could be wrong; TRBJ2-5 is a better fit for the DNA end. The V gene's germline CDR1 is MNHEY and CDR2 SVGAGI. There are 14 residues in the CDR3. CDR3 sequence (DNA): TGTGCCAGCAGTCGGGGACAGGCGCAAGAGACCCAGTACTTC. This translates into CASSRGQAQETQYF.

The chain links TRBV3-1 to TRBJ1-4; D is unresolved. Germline V gene sequence: CDR1 LGHDT, CDR2 YNNKEL (reference sequence). The CDR3 is made up of 14 amino acids. V lost 0 bases and J 10 bases, leaving 12 bases between the germline ends. The CDR3 loop is CASSQDRRFGKLFF. CDR3 nucleotides: TGTGCCAGCAGCCAAGACAGGCGTTTCGGAAAACTGTTTTTT. The whole variable domain, remainder taken from reference TRBV3-1 and TRBJ1-4, is DTAVSQTPKYLVTQMGNDKSIKCEQNLGHDTMYWYKQDSKKFLKIMFSYNNKELIINETVPNRFSPKSPDKAHLNLHINSLELGDSAVYFCASSQDRRFGKLFFGSGTQLSVL.

The rearrangement links TRBV15 to TRBJ2-7; 9 nucleotides match TRBD2. Losses at the gene ends were 4 bases for V and 1 base for J; bases not matched to a gene: 2. Germline V gives CDR1 LNHNV, CDR2 YYDKDF (reference sequence). There are 14 residues in the CDR3. The CDR3 loop is CATSKRGASYEQYF. CDR3 DNA sequence: TGTGCCACCAGCAAGCGGGGGGCGTCCTACGAGCAGTACTTC. Using reference TRBV15 and TRBJ2-7 for the parts outside the CDR3, the full variable domain is DAMVIQNPRYQVTQFGKPVTLSCSQTLNHNVMYWYQQKSSQAPKLLFHYYDKDFNNEADTPDNFQSRRPNTSFCFLDIRSPGLGDTAMYLCATSKRGASYEQYFGPGTRLTVT.

This clonotype was counted a few times. The V gene is TRBV12-3 or TRBV12-4, the J gene TRBJ2-3, with 12 nucleotides matching TRBD2. The junction had 3 bases not matched to a gene; V was cut back by 6 bases and J by 2 bases. The CDR3 is 15 amino acids. Here the CDR3 reads CASRGTSGHTDTQYF. The CDR3 DNA reads as TGTGCCAGCAGAGGGACTAGCGGGCACACAGATACGCAGTATTTT.